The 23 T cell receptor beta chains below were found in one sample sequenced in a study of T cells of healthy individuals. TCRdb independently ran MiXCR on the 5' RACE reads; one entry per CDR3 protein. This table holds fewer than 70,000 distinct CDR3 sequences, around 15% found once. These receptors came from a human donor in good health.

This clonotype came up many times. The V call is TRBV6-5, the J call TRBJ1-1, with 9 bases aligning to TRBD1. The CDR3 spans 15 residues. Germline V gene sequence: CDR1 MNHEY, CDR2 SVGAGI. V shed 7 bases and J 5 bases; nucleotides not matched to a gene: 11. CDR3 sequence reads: CASNRDREGTTEAFF. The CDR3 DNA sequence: TGTGCCAGCAATCGGGACAGGGAAGGTACGACTGAAGCTTTCTTT.

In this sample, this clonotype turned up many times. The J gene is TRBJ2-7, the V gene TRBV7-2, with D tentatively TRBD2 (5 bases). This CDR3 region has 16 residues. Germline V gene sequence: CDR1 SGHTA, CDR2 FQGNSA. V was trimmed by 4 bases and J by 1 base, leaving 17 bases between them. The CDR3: CASSSTESWRSYEQYF. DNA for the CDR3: TGTGCCAGCAGCTCGACGGAGAGTTGGAGGTCCTACGAGCAGTACTTC.

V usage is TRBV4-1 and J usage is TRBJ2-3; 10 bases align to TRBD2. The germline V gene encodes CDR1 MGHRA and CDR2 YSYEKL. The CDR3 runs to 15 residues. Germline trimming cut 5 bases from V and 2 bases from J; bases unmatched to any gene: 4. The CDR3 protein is CASSGAGGYTDTQYF. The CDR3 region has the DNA TGCGCCAGCAGCGGAGCGGGGGGGTACACAGATACGCAGTATTTT.

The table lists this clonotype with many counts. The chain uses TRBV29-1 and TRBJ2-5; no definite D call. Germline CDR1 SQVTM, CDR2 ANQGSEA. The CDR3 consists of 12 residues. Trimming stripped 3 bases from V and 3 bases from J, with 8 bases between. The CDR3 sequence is CSVDTEEETQYF. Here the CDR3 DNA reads TGCAGCGTTGATACGGAAGAAGAGACCCAGTACTTC.

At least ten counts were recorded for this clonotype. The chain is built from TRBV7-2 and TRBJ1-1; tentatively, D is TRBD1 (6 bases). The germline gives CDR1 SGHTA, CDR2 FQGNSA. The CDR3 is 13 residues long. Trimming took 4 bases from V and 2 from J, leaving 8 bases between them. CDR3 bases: TGTGCCAGCAGCTCGGACAGAAACACTGAAGCTTTCTTT. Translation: CASSSDRNTEAFF.

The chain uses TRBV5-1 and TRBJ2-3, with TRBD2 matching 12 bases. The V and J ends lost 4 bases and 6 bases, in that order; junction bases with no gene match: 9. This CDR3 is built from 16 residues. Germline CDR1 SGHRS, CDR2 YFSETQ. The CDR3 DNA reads TGCGCCAGCAGCCCTCGGCTAGCGGGGGGGCCCGATACGCAGTATTTT. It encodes CASSPRLAGGPDTQYF.

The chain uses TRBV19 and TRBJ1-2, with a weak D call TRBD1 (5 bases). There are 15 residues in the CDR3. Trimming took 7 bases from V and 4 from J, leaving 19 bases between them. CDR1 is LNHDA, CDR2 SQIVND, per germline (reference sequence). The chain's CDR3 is CASKYRTLGSYGYTF. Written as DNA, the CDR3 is TGTGCCAGTAAATACAGGACCCTGGGGAGCTATGGCTACACCTTC.

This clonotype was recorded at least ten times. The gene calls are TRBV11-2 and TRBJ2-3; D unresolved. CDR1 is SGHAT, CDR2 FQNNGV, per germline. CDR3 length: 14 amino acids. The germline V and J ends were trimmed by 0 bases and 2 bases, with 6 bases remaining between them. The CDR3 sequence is CASSLDRATDTQYF. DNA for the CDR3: TGTGCCAGCAGCTTAGATCGAGCCACAGATACGCAGTATTTT.

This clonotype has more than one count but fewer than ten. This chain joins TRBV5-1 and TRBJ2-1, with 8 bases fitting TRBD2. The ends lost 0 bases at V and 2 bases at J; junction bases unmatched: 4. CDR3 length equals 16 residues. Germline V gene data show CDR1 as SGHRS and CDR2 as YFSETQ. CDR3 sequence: CASSLGVGGAYNEQFF. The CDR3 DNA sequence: TGCGCCAGCAGCTTGGGCGTCGGGGGGGCCTACAATGAGCAGTTCTTC.

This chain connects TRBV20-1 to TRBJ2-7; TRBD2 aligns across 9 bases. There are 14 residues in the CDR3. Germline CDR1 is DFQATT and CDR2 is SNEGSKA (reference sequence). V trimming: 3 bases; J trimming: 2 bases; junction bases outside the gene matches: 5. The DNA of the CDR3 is TGCAGTGCTAGTGTTAGCGGGGGAACCTACGAGCAGTACTTC. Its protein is CSASVSGGTYEQYF.

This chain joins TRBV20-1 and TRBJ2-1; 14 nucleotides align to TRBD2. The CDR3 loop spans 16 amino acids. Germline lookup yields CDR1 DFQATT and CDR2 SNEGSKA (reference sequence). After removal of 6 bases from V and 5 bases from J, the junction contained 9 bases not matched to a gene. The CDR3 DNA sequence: TGCAGTGCCCGGACTAGCGGGAGGCCCCCCCACAATGAGCAGTTCTTC. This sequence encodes CSARTSGRPPHNEQFF.

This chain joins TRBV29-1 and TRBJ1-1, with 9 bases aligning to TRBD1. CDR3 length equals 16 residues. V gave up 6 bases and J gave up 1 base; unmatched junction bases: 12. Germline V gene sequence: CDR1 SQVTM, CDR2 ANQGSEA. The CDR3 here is CSVTPGTGIGNTEAFF. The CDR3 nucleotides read TGCAGCGTCACCCCCGGGACAGGGATTGGGAACACTGAAGCTTTCTTT.

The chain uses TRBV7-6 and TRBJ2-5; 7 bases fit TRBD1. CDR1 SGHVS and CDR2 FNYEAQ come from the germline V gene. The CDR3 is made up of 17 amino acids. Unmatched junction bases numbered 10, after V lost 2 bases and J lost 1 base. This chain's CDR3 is CASSLFHPGGTQETQYF. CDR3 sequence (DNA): TGTGCCAGCAGCTTATTCCACCCAGGGGGTACCCAAGAGACCCAGTACTTC.

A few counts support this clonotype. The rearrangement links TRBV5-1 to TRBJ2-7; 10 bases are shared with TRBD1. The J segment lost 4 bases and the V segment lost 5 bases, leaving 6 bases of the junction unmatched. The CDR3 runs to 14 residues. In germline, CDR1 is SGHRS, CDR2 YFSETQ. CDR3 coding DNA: TGCGCCAGCAGGTCCGGGACAGGGGTATACGAGCAGTACTTC. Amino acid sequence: CASRSGTGVYEQYF.

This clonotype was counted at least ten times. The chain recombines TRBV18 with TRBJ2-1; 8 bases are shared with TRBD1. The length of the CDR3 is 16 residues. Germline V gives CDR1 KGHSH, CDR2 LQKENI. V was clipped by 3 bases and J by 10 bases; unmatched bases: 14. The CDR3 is CASSPGPGQVAGEQFF. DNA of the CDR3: TGTGCCAGCTCACCGGGACCGGGACAGGTCGCGGGGGAGCAGTTCTTC.

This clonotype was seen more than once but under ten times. In nucleotides, the CDR3 is TGCGCCAGCAGCTTTCCCGGGACGGACAATGAGCAGTTCTTC. The encoded protein is CASSFPGTDNEQFF. This sequence joins TRBV5-1 and TRBJ2-1; D may be TRBD1 or TRBD2 (5 bases each). The CDR3 consists of 14 residues. Germline-derived CDR1 and CDR2 are SGHRS and YFSETQ. V was pared by 2 bases and J by 5 bases, with 11 bases between.

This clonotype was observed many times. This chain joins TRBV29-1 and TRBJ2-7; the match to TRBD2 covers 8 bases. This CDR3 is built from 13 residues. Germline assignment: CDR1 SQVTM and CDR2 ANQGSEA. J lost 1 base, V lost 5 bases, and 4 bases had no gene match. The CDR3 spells CSVQTSASYEQYF. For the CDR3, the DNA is TGCAGCGTTCAGACTAGCGCTTCCTACGAGCAGTACTTC.

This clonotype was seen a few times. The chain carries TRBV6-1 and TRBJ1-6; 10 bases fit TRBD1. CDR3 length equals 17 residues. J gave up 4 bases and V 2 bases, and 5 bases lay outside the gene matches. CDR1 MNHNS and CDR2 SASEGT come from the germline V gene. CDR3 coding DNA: TGTGCCAGCAGTGAACCCGGGACAGGGGTGTATAATTCACCCCTCCACTTT. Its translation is CASSEPGTGVYNSPLHF.

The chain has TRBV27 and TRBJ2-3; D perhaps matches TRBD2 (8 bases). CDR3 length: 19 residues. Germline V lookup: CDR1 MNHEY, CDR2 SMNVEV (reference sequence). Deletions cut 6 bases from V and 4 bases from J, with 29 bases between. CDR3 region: CASSRRQGGAGGPPDTQYF. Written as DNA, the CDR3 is TGTGCCAGCAGCCGCCGACAGGGAGGGGCGGGAGGACCCCCAGATACGCAGTATTTT.

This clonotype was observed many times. CDR3 amino acids: CASNMIQGARSTEAFF. The CDR3 region has the DNA TGCGCCAGCAACATGATACAGGGGGCGCGGAGCACTGAAGCTTTCTTT. V and J are TRBV5-1 and TRBJ1-1, with TRBD1 identical over 9 bases. Germline CDR1 reads SGHRS; CDR2 reads YFSETQ. The CDR3 is 16 residues long. V lost 6 bases to trimming and J lost 4 bases; unmatched junction nucleotides: 13. Variable domain in full (rest from reference TRBV5-1 and TRBJ1-1): KAGVTQTPRYLIKTRGQQVTLSCSPISGHRSVSWYQQTPGQGLQFLFEYFSETQRNKGNFPGRFSGRQFSNSRSEMNVSTLELGDSALYLCASNMIQGARSTEAFFGQGTRLTVV.

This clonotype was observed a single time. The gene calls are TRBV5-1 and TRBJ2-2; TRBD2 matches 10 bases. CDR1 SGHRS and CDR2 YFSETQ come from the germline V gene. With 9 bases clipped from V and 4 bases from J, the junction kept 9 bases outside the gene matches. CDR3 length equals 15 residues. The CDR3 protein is CATNKGLARTGELFF. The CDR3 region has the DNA TGCGCCACAAATAAGGGACTAGCGCGCACCGGGGAGCTGTTTTTT.

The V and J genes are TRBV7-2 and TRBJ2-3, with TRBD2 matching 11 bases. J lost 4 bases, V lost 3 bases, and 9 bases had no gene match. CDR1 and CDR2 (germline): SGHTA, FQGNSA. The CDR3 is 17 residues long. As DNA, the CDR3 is TGTGCCAGCAGCTTTTCCTTTGGTAGCGGGGGGGCAGATACGCAGTATTTT. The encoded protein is CASSFSFGSGGADTQYF.

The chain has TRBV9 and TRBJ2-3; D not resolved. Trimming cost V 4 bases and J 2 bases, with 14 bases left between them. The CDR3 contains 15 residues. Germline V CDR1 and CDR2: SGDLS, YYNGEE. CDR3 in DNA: TGTGCCAGCAGCCCCGGCCCCAGCCCCACAGATACGCAGTATTTT. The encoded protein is CASSPGPSPTDTQYF. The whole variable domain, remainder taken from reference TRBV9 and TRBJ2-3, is DSGVTQTPKHLITATGQRVTLRCSPRSGDLSVYWYQQSLDQGLQFLIQYYNGEERAKGNILERFSAQQFPDLHSELNLSSLELGDSALYFCASSPGPSPTDTQYFGPGTRLTVL.